This is a list of T cell receptor beta chains from one sample in a study of cytomegalovirus exposure and HLA in healthy donors. The data were produced by immunoSEQ multiplex PCR, yet TCRdb's version contains in-frame clones alone and is incomplete. In the table there are some 200,000 clones, around 78% of which are singletons. Sequences were obtained from PBMCs. Receptors originate from a woman in her twenties or thirties in good health and CMV-seropositive. CDR3s include the opening cysteine and the closing phenylalanine or tryptophan. Each record gives: V gene, D gene, J gene, clone size, CDR3 protein, CDR3 DNA. A D gene is named only where the DNA matches it firmly. Size values are once, few and many counts, or a class for expanded clones, and some rows have none.

V gene: TRBV5-4
D gene: TRBD2
J gene: TRBJ2-2
clone size: NA
CDR3 protein: CASSFGLAANTGELFF
CDR3 DNA: TGTGCCAGCAGCTTCGGACTAGCGGCGAACACCGGGGAGCTGTTTTTT

V gene: TRBV5-1
D gene: NA
J gene: TRBJ2-1
clone size: NA
CDR3 protein: CASSLESYNEQFF
CDR3 DNA: TGCGCCAGCAGCTTGGAATCTTACAATGAGCAGTTCTTC

V gene: TRBV6-6
D gene: NA
J gene: TRBJ1-5
clone size: NA
CDR3 protein: CASSYGLQGSNQPQHF
CDR3 DNA: TGTGCCAGCAGTTACGGGCTACAGGGTAGCAATCAGCCCCAGCATTTT

V gene: TRBV6-5
D gene: TRBD1
J gene: TRBJ1-2
clone size: NA
CDR3 protein: CASSEQQGVHGYTF
CDR3 DNA: TGTGCCAGCAGTGAGCAACAGGGGGTCCATGGCTACACCTTC

V gene: TRBV6-6
D gene: TRBD1
J gene: TRBJ2-7
clone size: NA
CDR3 protein: CASRGTGGFAYEQYF
CDR3 DNA: TGTGCCAGCAGGGGGACAGGGGGTTTCGCCTACGAGCAGTACTTC

V gene: TRBV30
D gene: NA
J gene: TRBJ2-7
clone size: NA
CDR3 protein: CAWVPSAAYEQYF
CDR3 DNA: TGTGCCTGGGTCCCATCGGCGGCCTACGAGCAGTACTTC

V gene: TRBV6-5
D gene: TRBD1
J gene: TRBJ1-5
clone size: NA
CDR3 protein: CASSVSRDSQPQHF
CDR3 DNA: TGTGCCAGCAGCGTCTCCCGGGACAGTCAGCCCCAGCATTTT

V gene: TRBV5-1
D gene: NA
J gene: TRBJ2-7
clone size: once
CDR3 protein: CASSQRGALNYEQYF
CDR3 DNA: TGCGCCAGCAGCCAACGGGGGGCCCTGAATTACGAGCAGTACTTC

V gene: TRBV11-3
D gene: NA
J gene: TRBJ2-7
clone size: NA
CDR3 protein: CASSLLNRPHEQYF
CDR3 DNA: TGTGCCAGCAGCTTATTAAACAGACCTCACGAGCAGTACTTC

V gene: TRBV28
D gene: NA
J gene: TRBJ2-7
clone size: NA
CDR3 protein: CASSLLNPRLVAASYEQYF
CDR3 DNA: TGTGCCAGCAGTTTATTGAATCCCAGATTGGTCGCCGCCTCCTACGAGCAGTACTTC

V gene: TRBV5-1
D gene: NA
J gene: TRBJ2-1
clone size: NA
CDR3 protein: CASSLPGNEQFF
CDR3 DNA: TGCGCCAGCAGCTTGCCCGGGAATGAGCAGTTCTTC

V gene: TRBV6-1
D gene: TRBD1
J gene: TRBJ1-1
clone size: NA
CDR3 protein: CASSERAGGYTEAFF
CDR3 DNA: TGTGCCAGCAGTGAACGGGCAGGGGGTTACACTGAAGCTTTCTTT

V gene: TRBV7-8
D gene: NA
J gene: TRBJ2-3
clone size: NA
CDR3 protein: CASSLGGYTDTQYF
CDR3 DNA: TGTGCCAGCAGCTTGGGGGGTTACACAGATACGCAGTATTTT

V gene: TRBV6-5
D gene: NA
J gene: TRBJ1-2
clone size: NA
CDR3 protein: CASRAQGSSNYGYTF
CDR3 DNA: TGTGCCAGCAGGGCCCAAGGGAGCTCTAACTATGGCTACACCTTC

V gene: TRBV7-2
D gene: TRBD1
J gene: TRBJ2-5
clone size: NA
CDR3 protein: CASSMDRGQETQYF
CDR3 DNA: TGTGCCAGCAGCATGGACAGGGGACAAGAGACCCAGTACTTC

V gene: TRBV4-3
D gene: NA
J gene: TRBJ1-5
clone size: NA
CDR3 protein: CASSQVQGAGNQPQHF
CDR3 DNA: TGCGCCAGCAGCCAAGTACAAGGGGCAGGCAATCAGCCCCAGCATTTT

V gene: TRBV11-3
D gene: NA
J gene: TRBJ2-2
clone size: NA
CDR3 protein: CASSPLSGAGELFF
CDR3 DNA: TGTGCCAGCAGCCCCCTCAGCGGAGCCGGGGAGCTGTTTTTT

V gene: TRBV7-6
D gene: TRBD1
J gene: TRBJ2-2
clone size: NA
CDR3 protein: CASSSRTPGQMRGSPGELFF
CDR3 DNA: TGTGCCAGCAGCTCTAGAACCCCGGGACAGATGCGCGGAAGCCCCGGGGAGCTGTTTTTT

V gene: TRBV2
D gene: TRBD1
J gene: TRBJ1-6
clone size: NA
CDR3 protein: CASSDRQGASSYNSPLHF
CDR3 DNA: TGTGCCAGCAGTGACCGACAGGGTGCTAGCTCCTATAATTCACCCCTCCACTTT

V gene: TRBV30
D gene: TRBD1
J gene: TRBJ1-2
clone size: once
CDR3 protein: CAWRAGTATYGYTF
CDR3 DNA: TGTGCCTGGAGAGCCGGGACAGCCACCTATGGCTACACCTTC

V gene: TRBV16
D gene: NA
J gene: TRBJ1-1
clone size: NA
CDR3 protein: CASSHRGIGEAFF
CDR3 DNA: TGTGCCAGCAGTCATAGGGGGATAGGTGAAGCTTTCTTT

V gene: TRBV2
D gene: NA
J gene: TRBJ1-2
clone size: NA
CDR3 protein: CAWNRSPEYGYTF
CDR3 DNA: TGTGCCTGGAACAGGAGCCCCGAGTATGGCTACACCTTC

V gene: TRBV10-3
D gene: TRBD2
J gene: TRBJ2-2
clone size: NA
CDR3 protein: CAISEFLAGGTGELFF
CDR3 DNA: TGTGCCATCAGTGAGTTCCTAGCGGGAGGGACCGGGGAGCTGTTTTTT

V gene: TRBV12-5
D gene: NA
J gene: TRBJ1-5
clone size: NA
CDR3 protein: CASGSAGENQPQHF
CDR3 DNA: TGTGCTAGTGGTTCAGCAGGGGAAAATCAGCCCCAGCATTTT

V gene: TRBV4-1
D gene: TRBD2
J gene: TRBJ2-2
clone size: NA
CDR3 protein: CASSQGAGGNTGELFF
CDR3 DNA: TGCGCCAGCAGCCAAGGAGCGGGGGGTAACACCGGGGAGCTGTTTTTT

V gene: TRBV5-4
D gene: NA
J gene: TRBJ1-1
clone size: NA
CDR3 protein: CASSLDLNTEAFF
CDR3 DNA: TGTGCCAGCAGCTTGGACTTGAACACTGAAGCTTTCTTT

V gene: TRBV6-5
D gene: NA
J gene: TRBJ1-5
clone size: NA
CDR3 protein: CASSQGLGGSQHF
CDR3 DNA: TGTGCCAGCAGTCAGGGACTTGGGGGGTCCCAGCATTTT

V gene: TRBV7-2
D gene: TRBD2
J gene: TRBJ2-7
clone size: once
CDR3 protein: CASSLLGLAGGYEQYF
CDR3 DNA: TGTGCCAGCAGTCTACTCGGACTAGCGGGGGGCTACGAGCAGTACTTC

V gene: TRBV4-3
D gene: NA
J gene: TRBJ1-2
clone size: NA
CDR3 protein: CASSQNRDYGYTF
CDR3 DNA: TGCGCCAGCAGCCAAAACAGGGACTATGGCTACACCTTC

V gene: TRBV7-2
D gene: NA
J gene: TRBJ2-1
clone size: NA
CDR3 protein: CASSPSAGLFF
CDR3 DNA: TGTGCCAGCAGTCCTAGTGCTGGCCTGTTCTTC

V gene: TRBV11-2
D gene: NA
J gene: TRBJ1-4
clone size: NA
CDR3 protein: CASSLRQPATNEKLFF
CDR3 DNA: TGTGCCAGCAGCTTGCGACAGCCTGCAACTAATGAAAAACTGTTTTTT

V gene: TRBV27
D gene: NA
J gene: TRBJ1-5
clone size: NA
CDR3 protein: CASSPSTGYGAQPQHF
CDR3 DNA: TGTGCCAGCAGCCCCAGTACAGGGTACGGCGCTCAGCCCCAGCATTTT